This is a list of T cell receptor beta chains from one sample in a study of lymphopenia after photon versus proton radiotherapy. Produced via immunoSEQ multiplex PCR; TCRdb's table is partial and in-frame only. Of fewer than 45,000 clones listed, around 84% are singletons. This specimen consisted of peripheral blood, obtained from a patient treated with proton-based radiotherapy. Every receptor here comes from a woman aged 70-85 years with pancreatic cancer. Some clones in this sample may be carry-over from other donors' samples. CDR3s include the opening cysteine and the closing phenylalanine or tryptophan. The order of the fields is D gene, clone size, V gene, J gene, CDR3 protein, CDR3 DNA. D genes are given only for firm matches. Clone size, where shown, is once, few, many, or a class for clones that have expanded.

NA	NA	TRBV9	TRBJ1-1	CASSIDGLNTEAFF	TGTGCCAGCAGCATTGATGGTCTTAACACTGAAGCTTTCTTT
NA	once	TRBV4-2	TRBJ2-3	CASSQVLGAGTDTQYF	TGTGCCAGCAGCCAAGTCCTAGGGGCGGGCACAGATACGCAGTATTTT
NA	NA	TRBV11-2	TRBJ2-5	CASSFGGRETQYF	TGTGCCAGCAGCTTTGGTGGGAGAGAGACCCAGTACTTC
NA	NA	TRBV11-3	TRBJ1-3	CASSPPSGNTIYF	TGTGCCAGCAGCCCCCCCTCTGGAAACACCATATATTTT
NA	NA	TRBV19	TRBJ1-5	CASTRVINSNQPQHF	TGTGCCAGTACAAGAGTTATCAATAGCAATCAGCCCCAGCATTTT
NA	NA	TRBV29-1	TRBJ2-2	CSVGTPNANTGELFF	TGCAGCGTTGGGACACCAAATGCGAACACCGGGGAGCTGTTTTTT
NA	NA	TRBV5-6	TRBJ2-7	CASSYTGSDEQYF	TGTGCCAGCAGCTACACAGGGTCGGACGAGCAGTACTTC
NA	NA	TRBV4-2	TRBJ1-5	CASSQDLRAANQPQHF	TGTGCCAGCAGCCAAGATCTTCGGGCAGCAAATCAGCCCCAGCATTTT
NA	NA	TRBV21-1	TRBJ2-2	CASSSTGARETGELFF	TGTGCCAGCAGCAGTACGGGGGCGCGGGAAACCGGGGAGCTGTTTTTT
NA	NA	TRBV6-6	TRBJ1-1	CASSYTYDRQNTEAFF	TGTGCCAGCAGTTACACCTATGACAGACAAAACACTGAAGCTTTCTTT
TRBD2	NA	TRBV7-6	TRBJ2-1	CASSLARWEGSRYNEQFF	TGTGCCAGCAGCTTAGCCAGGTGGGAGGGATCGCGTTACAATGAGCAGTTCTTC
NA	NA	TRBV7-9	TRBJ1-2	CASSLRDIGIYGYTF	TGTGCCAGCAGCCTCCGGGACATCGGTATCTATGGCTACACCTTC
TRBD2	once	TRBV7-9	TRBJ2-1	CASSLKSSGAYNEQFF	TGTGCCAGCAGCTTAAAATCTAGCGGGGCCTACAATGAGCAGTTCTTC
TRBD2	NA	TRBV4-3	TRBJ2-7	CASSQGLAGLYEQYF	TGCGCCAGCAGCCAAGGACTAGCGGGACTATACGAGCAGTACTTC
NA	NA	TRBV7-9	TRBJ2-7	CASSVGLGNSYEQYF	TGTGCCAGCAGCGTGGGACTTGGTAACTCCTACGAGCAGTACTTC
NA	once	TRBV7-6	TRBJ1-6	CASSSGQSSYNSPLHF	TGTGCCAGCAGCTCCGGACAAAGCTCCTATAATTCACCCCTCCACTTT
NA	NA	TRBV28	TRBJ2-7	CASSFGTHGTYEQYF	TGTGCCAGCAGTTTCGGGACTCACGGGACCTACGAGCAGTACTTC
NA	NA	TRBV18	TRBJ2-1	CASSPPYNEQFF	TGTGCCAGCTCACCACCTTACAATGAGCAGTTCTTC
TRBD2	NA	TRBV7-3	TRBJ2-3	CASPHPSGRPPSTDTQYF	TGTGCCAGCCCGCATCCTAGCGGGAGGCCACCAAGCACAGATACGCAGTATTTT
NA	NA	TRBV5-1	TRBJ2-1	CASSLPAPDNEQFF	TGCGCCAGCAGTCTGCCGGCGCCTGACAATGAGCAGTTCTTC
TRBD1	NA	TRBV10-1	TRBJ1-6	CASADGTANSPLHF	TGCGCCAGCGCCGACGGGACAGCAAATTCACCCCTCCACTTT
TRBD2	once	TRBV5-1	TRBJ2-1	CASSPRTSGTSTNEQFF	TGCGCCAGCAGCCCCCGGACTAGCGGGACTTCCACGAATGAGCAGTTCTTC
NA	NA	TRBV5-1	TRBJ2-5	CASSSQGLETQYF	TGCGCCAGCAGCTCACAGGGATTGGAGACCCAGTACTTC
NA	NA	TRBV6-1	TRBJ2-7	CASSAGLGSYEQYF	TGTGCCAGCAGTGCGGGATTGGGAAGCTACGAGCAGTACTTC
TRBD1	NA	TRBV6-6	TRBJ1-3	CASSYTTDRAGNTIYF	TGTGCCAGCAGTTACACTACGGACAGGGCCGGAAACACCATATATTTT
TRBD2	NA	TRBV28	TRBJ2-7	CASSPGLAGPGEQYF	TGTGCCAGCAGTCCGGGACTAGCGGGACCGGGTGAGCAGTACTTC
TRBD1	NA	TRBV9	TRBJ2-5	CASSSRQGVGQETQYF	TGTGCCAGCAGCTCCAGACAGGGGGTGGGTCAAGAGACCCAGTACTTC
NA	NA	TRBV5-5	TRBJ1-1	CASSGGGNTEAFF	TGTGCCAGCAGCGGCGGAGGGAACACTGAAGCTTTCTTT
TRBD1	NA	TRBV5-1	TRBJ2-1	CASSTEGGRNEQFF	TGCGCCAGCTCAACGGAAGGGGGCAGGAATGAGCAGTTCTTC
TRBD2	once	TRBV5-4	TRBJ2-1	CASSFPGLGDNEQFF	TGTGCCAGCAGCTTCCCGGGACTAGGAGACAATGAGCAGTTCTTC
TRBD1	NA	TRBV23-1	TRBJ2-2	CASSQKGADTGELFF	TGCGCCAGCAGTCAAAAGGGGGCCGACACCGGGGAGCTGTTTTTT
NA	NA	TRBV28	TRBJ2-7	CASGRPREQYF	TGTGCCAGCGGCCGCCCCCGCGAGCAGTACTTC
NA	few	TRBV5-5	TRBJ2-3	CASSFTGSLTDTQYF	TGTGCCAGCAGCTTTACAGGGAGCCTCACAGATACGCAGTATTTT
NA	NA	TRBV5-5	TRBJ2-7	CASSLVGRSYEQYF	TGTGCCAGCAGCTTGGTTGGCAGATCCTACGAGCAGTACTTC
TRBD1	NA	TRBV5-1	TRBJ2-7	CASSTGTAPYEQYF	TGCGCCAGCAGTACCGGGACAGCACCCTACGAGCAGTACTTC
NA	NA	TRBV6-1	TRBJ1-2	CASSERYGYTF	TGTGCCAGCAGTGAACGCTATGGCTACACCTTC
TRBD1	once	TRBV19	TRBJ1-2	CASSITGVNYGYTF	TGTGCCAGTAGTATTACAGGGGTGAACTATGGCTACACCTTC
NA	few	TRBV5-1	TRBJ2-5	CASSLEARETQYF	TGCGCCAGCAGCTTGGAAGCGAGGGAGACCCAGTACTTC
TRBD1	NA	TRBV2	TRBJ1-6	CASSPQTPGGDSPLHF	TGTGCCAGCAGTCCCCAAACCCCAGGGGGCGATTCACCCCTCCACTTT
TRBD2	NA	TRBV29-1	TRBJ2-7	CSVKRGSSYEQYF	TGCAGCGTTAAGCGCGGGAGCTCCTACGAGCAGTACTTC
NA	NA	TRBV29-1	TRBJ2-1	CSVEDRVRGVSNEQFF	TGCAGCGTTGAAGATCGGGTTCGTGGGGTGTCCAATGAGCAGTTCTTC
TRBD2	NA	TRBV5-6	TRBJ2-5	CASSSLAGGETQYF	TGTGCCAGCAGCTCACTAGCGGGGGGGGAGACCCAGTACTTC
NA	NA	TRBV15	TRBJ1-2	CATSRASWEQLYYGYTF	TGTGCCACCAGCAGAGCGAGTTGGGAACAGCTCTACTATGGCTACACCTTC
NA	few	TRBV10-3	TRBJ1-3	CAISDDFGNTIYF	TGTGCCATCAGTGACGACTTTGGAAACACCATATATTTT
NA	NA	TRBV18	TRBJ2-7	CASSPAGHSYEQYF	TGTGCCAGCTCACCAGCGGGCCACTCCTACGAGCAGTACTTC
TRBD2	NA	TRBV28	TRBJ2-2	CASSSSASGNTGELFF	TGTGCCAGCAGTTCGAGTGCTAGCGGGAACACCGGGGAGCTGTTTTTT
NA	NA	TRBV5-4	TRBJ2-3	CASSYDPPDTQYF	TGTGCCAGCAGCTACGACCCCCCAGATACGCAGTATTTT
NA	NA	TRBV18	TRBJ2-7	CASSPGDRYEQYF	TGTGCCAGCTCACCGGGGGACCGTTACGAGCAGTACTTC
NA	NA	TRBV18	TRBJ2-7	CASSGSGNYEQYF	TGTGCCAGCTCAGGATCGGGGAACTACGAGCAGTACTTC
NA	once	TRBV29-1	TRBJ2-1	CSVDHKRSYNEQFF	TGCAGCGTTGATCATAAGCGGAGTTACAATGAGCAGTTCTTC
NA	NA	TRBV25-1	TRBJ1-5	CASSERGGDQPQHF	TGTGCCAGCAGTGAAAGAGGGGGGGATCAGCCCCAGCATTTT
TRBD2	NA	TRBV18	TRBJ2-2	CASSPPLVTSGFTNTGELFF	TGTGCCAGCTCACCACCGCTCGTCACTAGCGGGTTTACGAACACCGGGGAGCTGTTTTTT
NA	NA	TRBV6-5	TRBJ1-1	CASSFRGNTEAFF	TGTGCCAGCAGCTTCAGGGGGAACACTGAAGCTTTCTTT
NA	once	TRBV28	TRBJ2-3	CASSLAGRITDTQYF	TGTGCCAGCAGTTTGGCGGGGAGAATCACAGATACGCAGTATTTT